This note documents a single T cell receptor (beta chain) sequence. This receptor's antigen is unknown. Per-nucleotide qualities are absent, and no much larger clonotype sits a single base away. The sample is drawn from a study of post-analysis software for immune sequencing data (dated by TCRdb to the mid-2010s). Some background on the complete study: Disease courses on record covered relapsing-remitting, secondary progressive and progressive-relapsing multiple sclerosis, though some patients had no subtype annotation. Patient repertoires were compared against ten to eleven previously published healthy control repertoires from donors aged 6 to 25 years. A subset of samples was prepared in parallel using single-end sample barcoding, then pooled and co-amplified after Illumina adapter ligation. General findings and caveats noted by the study authors: Significantly lower normalized Chao1 diversity was found in multiple sclerosis patients than in controls, suggesting substantial peripheral T-cell clonal expansion. Strong co-clustering of samples prepared in the same batch was shown by direct clustering with F measure, prompting a batch-effect correction. The multiple sclerosis patient group was slightly younger than the control group. Patients showed significantly higher frequencies than controls for several TRBV segments, among them TRBV5-6, TRBV5-1 and TRBV20-1.

Library preparation used PCR. Instrument used: Illumina HiSeq 2500. To reduce PCR and sequencing biases, unique molecular identifiers were built into the TCR beta cDNA libraries. Every 1 to 10 million input T cells yielded 500,000 or so cDNA molecules, meaning each molecule approximated one T cell. The patient libraries were prepared and sequenced with the same protocol used for the earlier healthy control dataset. Within a given batch, samples were prepared together, multiplexed and sequenced on the same HiSeq lane. Per the source publication's procedure: Raw barcoded reads were processed with MIGEC, discarding single-read molecular identifier groups before consensus assembly and CDR3 extraction. Clonotype tables were post-analysed with VDJtools, and diversity was normalized by down-sampling all datasets to the smallest sample size. To correct batch-related cross-sample contamination, repertoire overlap clustering matched CDR3 amino acid sequences but not nucleotide sequences. TCRdb handled the public reads itself, with Q25 trimming in fastp and clone calling in MiXCR, and kept productive beta chains. Each CDR3 protein gets just one entry, which takes the most common genes and DNA from the rows behind it. TCRdb, rather than the study authors, made the V and J calls. The sample includes around 400,000 distinct CDR3 sequences, with roughly 38% observed a single time. The ten largest clones add up to 6.5% to 8% of the sample.

To demonstrate the VDJtools post-analysis software, the study profiled TCR beta repertoires from the peripheral blood of about a dozen young patients with multiple sclerosis. Multiple sclerosis patients were children and adolescents aged roughly 6 to 15 years. The CDR3, from cysteine to phenylalanine, totals 14 residues. Only the CDR3 region is kept as DNA, spanning 42 bases read in frame from base 1. Sequences SGHTA (CDR1) and FQGNSA (CDR2) are obtained from the germline V gene. V is clipped by 6 bases and J by 3 bases, and the sequence between their germline boundaries is 12 bases long. The receptor chain draws on TRBV7-2 and TRBJ1-3; perhaps TRBD1 is the D gene, with 6 bases matching. This clonotype originated in a girl aged 2 to 10 with multiple sclerosis. The sequencing input was blood. The bases read TGTGCCAGCAGTACGAACAGGGTTGGAAACACCATATATTTT. This sequence encodes CASSTNRVGNTIYF.